This T cell receptor (beta chain) was recovered during a study of CD8 T cells in Susac syndrome. Reverse transcription used roughly 0.5 to 1 ug RNA and random hexamers. Across 54 Vbeta and 13 Jbeta, immunoSEQ multiplex PCR amplified TCR beta CDR3. TCRdb recomputed calls from the immunoSEQ multiplex PCR reads with MiXCR, one row per CDR3 protein. The sample records 150,000 to 250,000 distinct CDR3 sequences, 90% to 95% being singletons. Source material: CD4+ T cells from PBMCs. The receptor's source is a human donor with multiple sclerosis.

The CDR3 bases are TGTGCCAGCAGTGAAACGGCCGGACAAAGGGACACTGAAGCTTTCTTT. Translating gives CASSETAGQRDTEAFF. The chain carries TRBV27 and TRBJ1-1, with D possibly TRBD1 on 5 matching bases. There are 16 residues in the CDR3. Trimming removed 5 bases at V and 3 bases at J, with 19 bases between. Germline V CDR1 and CDR2: MNHEY, SMNVEV (reference sequence).